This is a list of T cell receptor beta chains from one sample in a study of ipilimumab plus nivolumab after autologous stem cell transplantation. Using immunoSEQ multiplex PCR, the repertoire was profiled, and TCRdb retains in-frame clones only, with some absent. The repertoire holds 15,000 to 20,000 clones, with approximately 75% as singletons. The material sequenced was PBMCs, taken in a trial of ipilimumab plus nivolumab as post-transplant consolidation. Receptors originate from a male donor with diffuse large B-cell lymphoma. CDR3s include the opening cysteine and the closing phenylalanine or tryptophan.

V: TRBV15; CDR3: CATSRSTPWTGNQPQHF
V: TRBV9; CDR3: CASSVASSYNEQFF
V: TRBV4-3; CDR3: CASSQMLNYGYTF
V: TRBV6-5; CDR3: CASTQGGEQYF
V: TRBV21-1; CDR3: CASSKVGTQSLNTQYF
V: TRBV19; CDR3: CASSPPVGGELFF
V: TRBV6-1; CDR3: CASALSGSGIQYF
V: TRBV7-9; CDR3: CASSLPNGGAPNTGELFF
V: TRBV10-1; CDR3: CASSATGYGYTF
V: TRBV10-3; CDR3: CATGTGGMNTEAFF
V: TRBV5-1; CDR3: CASKETGWNSPLHF
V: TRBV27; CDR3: CASSSNRQGEKLFF
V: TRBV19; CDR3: CASRPRGSTDTQYF
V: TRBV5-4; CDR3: CASGVYLAYKSRANVLTF
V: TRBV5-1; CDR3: CASSFSVGNTGELFF
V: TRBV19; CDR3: CASSLGLALGLDIQYF
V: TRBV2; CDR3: CASGEVGWDGYTF
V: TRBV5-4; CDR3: CASSSQAMNTEAFF
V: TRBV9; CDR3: CASSVGQVVETQYF
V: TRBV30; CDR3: CAWSLGQGNSPLHF
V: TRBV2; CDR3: CASQQGRSNQPQHF
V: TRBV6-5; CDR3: CASSYGGSGYEQYF
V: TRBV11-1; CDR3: CASSHGSQETQYF
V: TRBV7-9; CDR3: CASSLKHRDREVSYEQYF
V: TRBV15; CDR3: CATSRGRVGNQPQHF
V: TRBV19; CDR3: CASTPTGTTEAFF
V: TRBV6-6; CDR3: CASSYSGQGTYEQYF
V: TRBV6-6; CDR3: CASGRDGANVLTF
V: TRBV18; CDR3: CASSPLPGVTGELFF
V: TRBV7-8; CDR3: CASSFRRPTGTDTQYF
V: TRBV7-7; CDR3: CASSFGLADTDTQYF
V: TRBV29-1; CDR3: CSVSGGRAGETQYF
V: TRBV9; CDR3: CASSAHTGKDTEAFF
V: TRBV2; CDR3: CASSPSAGGNEKLFF
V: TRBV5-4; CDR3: CASSFDVGKQETQYF
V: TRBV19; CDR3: CASSGQGRIGYSPEAFF
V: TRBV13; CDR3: CASSELGPWNTEAFF
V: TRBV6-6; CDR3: CASSYSVGGTDTQYF
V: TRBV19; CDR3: CASSRQLNQPQHF
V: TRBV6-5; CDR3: CASSLGRPYGYTF